Following are 19 T cell receptor beta chains from one sample sequenced in a study of lymphopenia after photon versus proton radiotherapy. Some clones are missing from TCRdb's copy, which holds only in-frame ones; the method was immunoSEQ multiplex PCR. The table lists 65,000 or so clones, approximately 86% of them singletons. Sequences were derived from peripheral blood, sampled from a patient treated with proton-based radiotherapy. These receptors all come from a man at least 80 years old with esophageal cancer.

The J gene is TRBJ2-5, the V gene TRBV7-9, with 7 bases aligning to TRBD1. The J call may not be correct, given that the DNA end is closer to TRBJ2-7. CDR3 length: 13 amino acids. CDR1 is SEHNR, CDR2 FQNEAQ, per germline (reference sequence). In DNA form, the CDR3 reads TGTGCCAGCATGAAGGGGGCATCCCACGAGCAGTACTTC. Translated, it gives CASMKGASHEQYF.

The chain uses TRBV5-1 and TRBJ2-2; D is perhaps TRBD1 (5 bases). In germline, CDR1 is SGHRS, CDR2 YFSETQ. Trimming removed 7 bases from V and 1 base from J, with 8 bases in between. The CDR3 has 13 residues. DNA for the CDR3: TGCGCCAGCCGAACAGGGAACACCGGGGAGCTGTTTTTT. Its protein is CASRTGNTGELFF.

V gene TRBV6-6 combines with J gene TRBJ2-7; 12 bases line up with TRBD2. CDR3 size: 15 residues. V dropped 5 bases and J dropped 2; count of bases not matched to a gene: 4. Looked up from germline, CDR1 is MNHNY and CDR2 is SVGAGI (reference sequence). DNA of the CDR3: TGTGCCAGCAGTCGGACTAGCGGGGACACCTACGAGCAGTACTTC. It yields the protein CASSRTSGDTYEQYF.

The sample holds a few counts of this clone. This chain joins TRBV12-2 and TRBJ1-5; the DNA was not compared with TRBD1, the D call given in the table. TRBV12-2 constitutes a pseudogene. This CDR3 has 14 residues. The CDR3 DNA is TGTGCAAGTCGCTTGGACAGCTCATCTCAGCCCCAGCATTTT. It is translated as CASRLDSSSQPQHF.

The genes are TRBV4-1 and TRBJ2-6; D unresolved. The germline gives CDR1 MGHRA, CDR2 YSYEKL. The CDR3 sequence is 15 residues long. V dropped 4 bases and J dropped 2 bases, with 9 bases sitting between them. This chain's CDR3 is CASSPRETGANVLTF. CDR3 nucleotide sequence: TGCGCCAGCAGCCCCCGTGAAACTGGGGCCAACGTCCTGACTTTC.

This chain links TRBV19 with TRBJ2-2; 7 bases match TRBD1. The CDR3 length is 14 residues. V gave up 4 bases and J gave up 6 bases; unmatched junction bases: 5. Germline V gene sequence: CDR1 LNHDA, CDR2 SQIVND (reference sequence). The DNA for the CDR3 is TGTGCCAGTAGTACCGACAGGGAAGCCGGGGAGCTGTTTTTT. It is translated as CASSTDREAGELFF.

The chain links TRBV10-3 to TRBJ1-2, with 9 bases that match TRBD1. The CDR3 length is 15 residues. Trimming took 2 bases from V and 5 from J; bases not matched to a gene: 6. CDR1 is ENHRY, CDR2 SYGVKD, per germline. In DNA, the CDR3 is TGTGCCATCAGTGAGAATCCGGGACAGGGATATGGCTACACCTTC. Protein sequence: CAISENPGQGYGYTF.

The V call is TRBV5-1, the J call TRBJ2-2; 10 bases map to TRBD2. Trimming at V came to 0 bases and at J to 4 bases, leaving 6 bases not matched to a gene. Germline values: CDR1 SGHRS, CDR2 YFSETQ. The length of the CDR3 is 17 residues. This CDR3 reads CASSLVPVAGGTGELFF. In DNA, the CDR3 is TGCGCCAGCAGCTTGGTCCCAGTAGCGGGAGGCACCGGGGAGCTGTTTTTT.

The chain is built from TRBV10-3 and TRBJ2-5, with a tentative D call TRBD1 (6 bases). The CDR3 consists of 16 residues. The V end lost 0 bases, the J end lost 2 bases, and 13 bases lay between the germline ends. CDR1 and CDR2 (germline): ENHRY, SYGVKD. The CDR3 reads CAISESEYRDQETQYF. CDR3 in DNA: TGTGCCATCAGTGAGTCCGAATACAGGGATCAAGAGACCCAGTACTTC.

The chain is built from TRBV7-8 and TRBJ2-2, with D perhaps assigned TRBD1 or TRBD2 (5 bases each). Trimming pared 7 bases from V and 6 bases from J, leaving 21 bases between. The germline gives CDR1 SGHVS, CDR2 FQNEAQ. The CDR3 loop spans 16 amino acids. This CDR3 reads CASKRWDPGSPGELFF. CDR3 nucleotide sequence: TGTGCCAGCAAGCGGTGGGACCCCGGATCTCCCGGGGAGCTGTTTTTT.

The chain couples TRBV5-1 to TRBJ2-3; D call uncertain. V was pared by 4 bases and J by 3 bases, with 9 bases between. The CDR3 has 13 residues. Germline CDR1 reads SGHRS; CDR2 reads YFSETQ. CDR3 nucleotides: TGCGCCAGCAGCCCCGTAGAGACAGATACGCAGTATTTT. The encoded protein is CASSPVETDTQYF.

This chain uses TRBV6-6 with TRBJ2-2; D is perhaps TRBD1 or TRBD2 (6 bases each). This CDR3 has 14 amino acids. Per germline, CDR1 MNHNY and CDR2 SVGAGI (reference sequence). The V end lost 6 bases, the J end lost 7 bases, and 15 bases lay between the germline ends. The CDR3 reads CASSHRGGIGELFF. The CDR3 nucleotides read TGTGCCAGCAGCCACCGAGGGGGGATCGGGGAGCTGTTTTTT.

The CDR3 sequence: CASSLYRGQNTEAFF. The CDR3 DNA follows: TGTGCCAGCAGCCTGTACAGAGGCCAAAACACTGAAGCTTTCTTT. The rearrangement joins TRBV5-8 to TRBJ1-1; D not resolved. The germline V and J ends were trimmed by 4 bases and 2 bases, with 15 bases remaining between them. CDR1 is SGHTS, CDR2 YDEGEE, per germline. The CDR3 consists of 15 residues.

Many counts were recorded for this clone. Its ends do not fully match the called genes, so a read error is possible. Other DNA sequences in the same sample also yield this CDR3. V is TRBV5-1 and J is TRBJ1-2, with D possibly matching TRBD1 (6 bases). The CDR3 covers 13 residues. Germline V gene data show CDR1 as SGHRS and CDR2 as YFSETQ. CDR3 nucleotides: TGTGCCAGCAGCACAGGGTCTGCCTATGGCTACACCTTC. Translated: CASSTGSAYGYTF.

V is TRBV4-3 and J is TRBJ2-3, with TRBD2 matching 11 bases. The V gene end was trimmed by 1 base and the J gene end by 1 base; junction bases not matched to a gene: 4. This CDR3 spans 17 amino acids. Germline V CDR1 and CDR2: LGHNA, YSLEER. The DNA of the CDR3 is TGCGCCAGCAGCCAAGCCCTGACTAGCGGGGGCACAGATACGCAGTATTTT. Its protein product is CASSQALTSGGTDTQYF.

V gene TRBV9 combines with J gene TRBJ1-2, with a tentative D call TRBD1 (6 bases). The CDR3 is made up of 13 amino acids. Trimming cost V 4 bases and J 1 base, with 8 bases left between them. Looked up from germline, CDR1 is SGDLS and CDR2 is YYNGEE. The CDR3 is CASSPDSNYGYTF. The DNA of the CDR3 is TGTGCCAGCAGCCCGGACAGTAACTATGGCTACACCTTC.

This clone was found a few times. The chain is built from TRBV5-1 and TRBJ1-6; D gene ambiguous. The V and J ends lost 0 bases and 6 bases respectively, with 10 bases between them. The CDR3 consists of 15 residues. Per the germline V gene, CDR1 is SGHRS and CDR2 is YFSETQ. The CDR3 coding sequence is TGCGCCAGCAGCTTGGATTGGGCAGCTAATTCACCCCTCCACTTT. It specifies CASSLDWAANSPLHF. Full variable domain (outside the CDR3, taken from reference TRBV5-1 and TRBJ1-6): KAGVTQTPRYLIKTRGQQVTLSCSPISGHRSVSWYQQTPGQGLQFLFEYFSETQRNKGNFPGRFSGRQFSNSRSEMNVSTLELGDSALYLCASSLDWAANSPLHFGNGTRLTVT.

V gene TRBV9 combines with J gene TRBJ2-3; 9 bases map to TRBD2. Germline lookup yields CDR1 SGDLS and CDR2 YYNGEE. The V segment lost 0 bases and the J segment 4 bases; nucleotides outside the gene matches: 9. This CDR3 has 17 amino acids. The CDR3, as DNA: TGTGCCAGCAGCGTAGGCCTAGCGGGGAGGCAGTCAGATACGCAGTATTTT. It codes for CASSVGLAGRQSDTQYF.

This clone showed up just once. J is TRBJ2-5 and V is TRBV20-1; D is undetermined. This CDR3 region has 11 residues. Germline CDR1 DFQATT, CDR2 SNEGSKA (reference sequence). V gave up 5 bases and J gave up 3 bases, with 7 bases separating them. CDR3 DNA sequence: TGCAGTGCTGTGGGTAAAGAGACCCAGTACTTC. Translation gives CSAVGKETQYF.